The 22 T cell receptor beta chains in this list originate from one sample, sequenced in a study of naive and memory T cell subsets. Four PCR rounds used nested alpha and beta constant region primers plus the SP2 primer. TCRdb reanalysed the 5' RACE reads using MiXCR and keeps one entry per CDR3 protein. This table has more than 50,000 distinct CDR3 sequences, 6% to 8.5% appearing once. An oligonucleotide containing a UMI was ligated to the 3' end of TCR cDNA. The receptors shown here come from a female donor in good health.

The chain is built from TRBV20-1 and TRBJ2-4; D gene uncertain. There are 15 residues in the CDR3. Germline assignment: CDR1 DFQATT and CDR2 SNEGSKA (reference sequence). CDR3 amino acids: CSFLRQPIAKNIQYF. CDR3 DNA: TGCAGCTTCCTCCGCCAGCCGATAGCCAAAAACATTCAGTACTTC.

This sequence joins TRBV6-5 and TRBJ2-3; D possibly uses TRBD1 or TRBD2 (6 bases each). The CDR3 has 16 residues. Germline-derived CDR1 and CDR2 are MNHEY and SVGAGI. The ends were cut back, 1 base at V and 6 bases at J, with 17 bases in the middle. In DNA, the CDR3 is TGTGCCAGCAGTTACTTTTTAGGGGGGACGACGGATACGCAGTATTTT. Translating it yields CASSYFLGGTTDTQYF.

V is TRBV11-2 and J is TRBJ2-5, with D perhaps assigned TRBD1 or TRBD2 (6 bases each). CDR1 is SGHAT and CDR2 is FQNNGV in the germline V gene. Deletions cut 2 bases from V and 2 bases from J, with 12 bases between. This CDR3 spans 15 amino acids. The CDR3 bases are TGTGCCAGCAGCTTAAACCCGGGGGCACAAGAGACCCAGTACTTC. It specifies CASSLNPGAQETQYF.

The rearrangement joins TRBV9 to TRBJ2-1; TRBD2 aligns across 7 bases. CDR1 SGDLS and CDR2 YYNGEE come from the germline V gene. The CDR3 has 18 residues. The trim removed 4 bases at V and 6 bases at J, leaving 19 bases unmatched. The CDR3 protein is CASSPSHLSGEGLNEQFF. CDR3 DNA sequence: TGTGCCAGCAGCCCCAGCCACCTTTCCGGGGAGGGCCTCAATGAGCAGTTCTTC.

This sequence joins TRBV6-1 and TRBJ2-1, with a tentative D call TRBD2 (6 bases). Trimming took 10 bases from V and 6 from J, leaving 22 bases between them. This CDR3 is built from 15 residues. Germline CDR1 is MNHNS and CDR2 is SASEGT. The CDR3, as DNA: TGTGCCACCCGTCCGGCTTGGGGGGAGTTCAATGAGCAGTTCTTC. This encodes CATRPAWGEFNEQFF.

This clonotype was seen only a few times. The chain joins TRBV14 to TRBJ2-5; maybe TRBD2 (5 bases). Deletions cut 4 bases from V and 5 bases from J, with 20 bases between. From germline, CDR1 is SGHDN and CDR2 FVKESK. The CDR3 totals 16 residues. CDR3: CASSPRRTYQVETQYF. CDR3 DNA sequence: TGTGCCAGCAGCCCCCGCAGGACTTATCAGGTGGAGACCCAGTACTTC.

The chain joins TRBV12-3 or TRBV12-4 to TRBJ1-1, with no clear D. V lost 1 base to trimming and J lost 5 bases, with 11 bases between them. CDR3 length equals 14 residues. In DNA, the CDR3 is TGTGCCAGCAGTTTAGGGGCCCGGGCGACTGAAGCTTTCTTT. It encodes CASSLGARATEAFF.

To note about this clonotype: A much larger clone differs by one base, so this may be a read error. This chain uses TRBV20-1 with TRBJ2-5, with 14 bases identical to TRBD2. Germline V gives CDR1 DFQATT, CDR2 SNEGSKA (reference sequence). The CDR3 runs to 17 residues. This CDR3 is CGAPRLAGGPKGETQYF. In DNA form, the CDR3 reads TGCGGTGCGCCTAGACTAGCGGGAGGGCCGAAGGGAGAGACCCAGTACTTC.

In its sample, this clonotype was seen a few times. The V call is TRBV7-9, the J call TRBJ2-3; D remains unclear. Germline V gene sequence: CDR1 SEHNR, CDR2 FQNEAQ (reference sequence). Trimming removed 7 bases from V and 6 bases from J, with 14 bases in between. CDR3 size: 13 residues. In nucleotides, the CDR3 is TGTGCCAGCAACCCCCACCCTGGGGATACGCAGTATTTT. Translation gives CASNPHPGDTQYF.

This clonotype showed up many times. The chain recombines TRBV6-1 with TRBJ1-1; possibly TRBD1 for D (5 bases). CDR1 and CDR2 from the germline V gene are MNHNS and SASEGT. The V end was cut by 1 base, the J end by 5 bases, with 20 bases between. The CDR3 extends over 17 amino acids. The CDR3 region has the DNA TGTGCCAGCAGTGAAGTGCTTGGGGGACCCGAAGGAACTGAAGCTTTCTTT. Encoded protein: CASSEVLGGPEGTEAFF.

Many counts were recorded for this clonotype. The CDR3 loop is CASSVERGPDTQYF. CDR3 sequence (DNA): TGTGCCAGCAGCGTCGAGCGGGGCCCAGATACGCAGTATTTT. This chain connects TRBV9 to TRBJ2-3; 7 bases are a match to TRBD2. Germline V gives CDR1 SGDLS, CDR2 YYNGEE. Germline trimming cut 2 bases from V and 4 bases from J; bases unmatched to any gene: 4. This CDR3 spans 14 amino acids. Full variable domain (remainder filled in from reference TRBV9 and TRBJ2-3): DSGVTQTPKHLITATGQRVTLRCSPRSGDLSVYWYQQSLDQGLQFLIQYYNGEERAKGNILERFSAQQFPDLHSELNLSSLELGDSALYFCASSVERGPDTQYFGPGTRLTVL.

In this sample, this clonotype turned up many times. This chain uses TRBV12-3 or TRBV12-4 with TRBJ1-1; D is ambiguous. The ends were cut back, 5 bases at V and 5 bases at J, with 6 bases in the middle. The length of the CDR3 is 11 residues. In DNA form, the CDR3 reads TGTGCCAGCAGTCACCGGACTGAAGCTTTCTTT. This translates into CASSHRTEAFF.

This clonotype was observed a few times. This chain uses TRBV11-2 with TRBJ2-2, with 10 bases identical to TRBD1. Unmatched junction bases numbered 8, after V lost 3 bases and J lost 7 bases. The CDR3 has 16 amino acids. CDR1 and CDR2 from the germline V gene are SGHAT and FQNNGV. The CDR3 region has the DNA TGTGCCAGCAGCTTCGACAGGGGGCTGCCGTACGGGGAGCTGTTTTTT. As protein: CASSFDRGLPYGELFF. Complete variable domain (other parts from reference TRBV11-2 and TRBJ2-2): EAGVAQSPRYKIIEKRQSVAFWCNPISGHATLYWYQQILGQGPKLLIQFQNNGVVDDSQLPKDRFSAERLKGVDSTLKIQPAKLEDSAVYLCASSFDRGLPYGELFFGEGSRLTVL.

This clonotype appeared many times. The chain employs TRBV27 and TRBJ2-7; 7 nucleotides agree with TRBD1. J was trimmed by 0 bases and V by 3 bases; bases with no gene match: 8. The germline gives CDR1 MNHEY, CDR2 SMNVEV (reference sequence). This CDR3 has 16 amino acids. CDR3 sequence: CASSFSGTVTSYEQYF. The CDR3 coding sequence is TGTGCCAGCAGTTTCTCCGGGACAGTCACCTCCTACGAGCAGTACTTC.

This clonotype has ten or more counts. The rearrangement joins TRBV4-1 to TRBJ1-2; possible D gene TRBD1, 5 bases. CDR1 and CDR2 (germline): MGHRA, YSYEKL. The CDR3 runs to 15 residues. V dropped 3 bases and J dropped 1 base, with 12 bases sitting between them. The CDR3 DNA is TGCGCCAGCAGCCACCAGGGCAATAGTAACTATGGCTACACCTTC. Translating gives CASSHQGNSNYGYTF.

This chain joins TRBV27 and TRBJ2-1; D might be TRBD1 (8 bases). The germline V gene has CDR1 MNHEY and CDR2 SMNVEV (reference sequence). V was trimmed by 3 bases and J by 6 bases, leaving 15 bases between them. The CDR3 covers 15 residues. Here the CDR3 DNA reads TGTGCCAGCAGTTTTGCACAGGGGGGGCGCAATGAGCAGTTCTTC. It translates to CASSFAQGGRNEQFF.

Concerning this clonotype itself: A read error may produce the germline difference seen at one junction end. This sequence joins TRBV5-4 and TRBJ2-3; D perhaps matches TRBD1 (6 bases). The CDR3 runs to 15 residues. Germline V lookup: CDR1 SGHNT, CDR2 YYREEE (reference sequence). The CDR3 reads CASSHTLGWTDKQYF. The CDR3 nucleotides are TGTGCCAGCAGCCATACACTGGGATGGACAGATAAGCAGTATTTT.

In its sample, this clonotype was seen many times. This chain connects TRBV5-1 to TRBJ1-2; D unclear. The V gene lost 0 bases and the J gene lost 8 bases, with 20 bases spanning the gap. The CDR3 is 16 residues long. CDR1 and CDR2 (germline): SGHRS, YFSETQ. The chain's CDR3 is CASSLAPMVTERGYTF. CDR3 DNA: TGCGCCAGCAGCTTGGCGCCTATGGTTACAGAGCGGGGCTACACCTTC.

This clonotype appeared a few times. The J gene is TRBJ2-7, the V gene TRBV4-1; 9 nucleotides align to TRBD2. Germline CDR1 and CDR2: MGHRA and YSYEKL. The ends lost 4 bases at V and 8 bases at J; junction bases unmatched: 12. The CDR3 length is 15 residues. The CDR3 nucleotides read TGCGCCAGCAGCCCCAGACTAGCGGCGAACAGCCAGCAGTACTTC. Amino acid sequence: CASSPRLAANSQQYF.

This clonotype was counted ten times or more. Written as DNA, the CDR3 is TGCAGTGCTAGAGGGGTTCTACCTGGACTAGTATCCTACAATGAGCAGTTCTTC. Its translation: CSARGVLPGLVSYNEQFF. The chain recombines TRBV20-1 with TRBJ2-1, with 7 bases lining up with TRBD2. The V segment lost 1 base and the J segment 1 base; nucleotides outside the gene matches: 13. Looked up from germline, CDR1 is DFQATT and CDR2 is SNEGSKA (reference sequence). This CDR3 spans 18 amino acids.

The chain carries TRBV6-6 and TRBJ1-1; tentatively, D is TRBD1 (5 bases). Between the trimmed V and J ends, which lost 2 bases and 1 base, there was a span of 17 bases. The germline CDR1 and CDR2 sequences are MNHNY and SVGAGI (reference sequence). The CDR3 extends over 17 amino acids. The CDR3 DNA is TGTGCCAGCAGTTACGAGGTTATAGACAGTGAGAACACTGAAGCTTTCTTT. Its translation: CASSYEVIDSENTEAFF.

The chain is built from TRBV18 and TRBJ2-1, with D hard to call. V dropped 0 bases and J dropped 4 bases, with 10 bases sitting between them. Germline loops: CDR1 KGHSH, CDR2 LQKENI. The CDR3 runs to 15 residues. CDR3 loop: CASSPPRTAYNEQFF. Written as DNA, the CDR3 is TGTGCCAGCTCACCACCGAGGACGGCTTACAATGAGCAGTTCTTC.